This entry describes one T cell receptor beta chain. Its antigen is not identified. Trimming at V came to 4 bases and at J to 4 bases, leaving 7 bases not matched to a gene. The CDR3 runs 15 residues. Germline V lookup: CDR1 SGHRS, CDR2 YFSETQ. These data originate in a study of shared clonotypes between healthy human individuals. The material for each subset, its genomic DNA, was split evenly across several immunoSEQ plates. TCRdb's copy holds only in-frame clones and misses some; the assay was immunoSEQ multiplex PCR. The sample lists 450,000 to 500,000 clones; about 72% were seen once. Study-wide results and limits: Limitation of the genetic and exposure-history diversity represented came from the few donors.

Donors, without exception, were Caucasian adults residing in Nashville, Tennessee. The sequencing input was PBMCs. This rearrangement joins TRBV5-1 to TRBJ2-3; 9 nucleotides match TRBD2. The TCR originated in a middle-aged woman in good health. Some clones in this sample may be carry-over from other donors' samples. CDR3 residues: CASSDPSGTSDTQYF. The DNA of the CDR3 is TGCGCCAGCAGCGACCCTAGCGGGACCTCAGATACGCAGTATTTT.